The T cell receptor (beta chain) under discussion was sequenced for a study of blood T cells in healthy people across ages. With a J-beta primer mix and a sample-barcoded 5' primer, a second PCR ran 7 to 11 cycles. Each CDR3 protein is one row after TCRdb ran MiXCR on the 5' RACE reads. The sample comprises roughly 730,000 distinct CDR3 sequences, about 56% of which are singletons, and roughly 25% rests with the top ten. This clonotype was counted a few times. The CDR3 sequence is 14 residues long. CDR1 is SGHAT, CDR2 FQNNGV, per germline. With V trimmed by 5 bases and J by 6 bases, 10 bases remained unmatched.

Sequencing was performed on blood. This sequence was found in a man in his forties or fifties in good health. This chain links TRBV11-2 with TRBJ2-7; 7 positions agree with TRBD2. CDR3 DNA: TGTGCCAGCAGCACCTATGGGGGGGATTCCGAGCAGTACTTC. Translated: CASSTYGGDSEQYF.